This T cell receptor beta chain was obtained from a study of cytomegalovirus exposure and HLA in healthy donors. Study-wide findings and caveats: Analyzed later, most CMV-associated TCR beta chains appeared HLA-restricted. An analysis was carried out at a later point. It showed that HLA-associated TCR beta chains were more clonally expanded than equally common non-associated chains. There were several of the most significant clusters that appeared linked to common viral pathogens in a later analysis.

About this clone itself: Its antigen is not known.

Primers included in the PCR were 60 Vbeta and 13 Jbeta primers. Using immunoSEQ multiplex PCR, the repertoire was profiled, and TCRdb retains in-frame clones only, with some absent. The table has a few hundred thousand clones, 80% to 90% seen once. The junction had 10 bases not matched to a gene; V was cut back by 6 bases and J by 6 bases. CDR3 length equals 15 residues. The germline V gene encodes CDR1 MNHEY and CDR2 SVGAGI. The sequenced material came from PBMCs. The receptor was derived from a young man in good health and CMV-seronegative. This rearrangement joins TRBV6-5 to TRBJ2-2, with 7 positions matching TRBD2. CDR3 in DNA: TGTGCCAGCAGCGGGGTGGGGGGGATAGCCGGGGAGCTGTTTTTT. Its protein is CASSGVGGIAGELFF.